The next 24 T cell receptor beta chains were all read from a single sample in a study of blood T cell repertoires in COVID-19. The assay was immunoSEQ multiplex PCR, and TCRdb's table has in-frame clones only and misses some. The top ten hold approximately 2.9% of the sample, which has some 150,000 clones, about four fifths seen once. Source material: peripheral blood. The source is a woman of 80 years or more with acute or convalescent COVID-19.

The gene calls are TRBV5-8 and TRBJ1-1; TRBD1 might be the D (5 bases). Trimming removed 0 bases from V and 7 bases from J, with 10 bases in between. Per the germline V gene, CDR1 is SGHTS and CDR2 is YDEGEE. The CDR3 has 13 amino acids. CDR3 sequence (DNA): TGTGCCAGCAGCTTGGTGGGGGGATATGAAGCTTTCTTT. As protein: CASSLVGGYEAFF.

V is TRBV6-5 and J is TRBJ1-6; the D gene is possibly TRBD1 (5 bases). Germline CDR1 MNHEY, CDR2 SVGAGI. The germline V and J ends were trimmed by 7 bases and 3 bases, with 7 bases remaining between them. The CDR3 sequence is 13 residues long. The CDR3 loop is CASTRDYNSPLHF. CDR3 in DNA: TGTGCCAGCACCAGGGACTATAATTCACCCCTCCACTTT.

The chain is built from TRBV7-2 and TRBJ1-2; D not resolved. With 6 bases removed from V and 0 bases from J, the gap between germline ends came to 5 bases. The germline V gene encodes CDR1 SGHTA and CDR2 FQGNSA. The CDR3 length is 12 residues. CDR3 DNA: TGTGCCAGCAGTACATCTAACTATGGCTACACCTTC. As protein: CASSTSNYGYTF.

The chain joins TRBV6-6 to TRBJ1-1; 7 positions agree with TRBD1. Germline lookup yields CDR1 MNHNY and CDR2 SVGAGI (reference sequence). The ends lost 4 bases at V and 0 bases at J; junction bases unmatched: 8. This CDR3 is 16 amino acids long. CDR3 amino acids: CASSSLDRRVNTEAFF. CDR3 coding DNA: TGTGCCAGCAGTTCCCTGGACAGGCGGGTGAACACTGAAGCTTTCTTT.

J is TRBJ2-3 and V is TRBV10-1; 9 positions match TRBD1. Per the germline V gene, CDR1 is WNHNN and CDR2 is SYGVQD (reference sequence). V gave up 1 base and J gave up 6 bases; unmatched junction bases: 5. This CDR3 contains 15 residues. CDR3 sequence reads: CASSEFTGGSDTQYF. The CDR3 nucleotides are TGCGCCAGCAGTGAGTTCACAGGGGGCTCCGATACGCAGTATTTT.

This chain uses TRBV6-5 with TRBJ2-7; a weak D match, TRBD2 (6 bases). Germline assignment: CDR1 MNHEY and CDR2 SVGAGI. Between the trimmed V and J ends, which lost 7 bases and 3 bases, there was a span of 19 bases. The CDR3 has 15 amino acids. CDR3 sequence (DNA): TGTGCCAGCACCATTCAGGAGGGCAGAAACTACGAGCAGTACTTC. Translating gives CASTIQEGRNYEQYF.

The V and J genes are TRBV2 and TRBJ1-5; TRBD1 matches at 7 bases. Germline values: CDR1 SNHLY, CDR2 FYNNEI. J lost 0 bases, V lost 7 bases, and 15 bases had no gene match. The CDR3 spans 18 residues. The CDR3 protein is CASTRSTGQVTSNQPQHF. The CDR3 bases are TGTGCCAGCACCCGAAGCACAGGACAGGTAACTAGCAATCAGCCCCAGCATTTT.

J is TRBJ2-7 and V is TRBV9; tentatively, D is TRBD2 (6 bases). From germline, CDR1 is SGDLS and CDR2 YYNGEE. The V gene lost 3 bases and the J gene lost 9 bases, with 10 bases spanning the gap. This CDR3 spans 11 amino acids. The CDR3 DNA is TGTGCCAGCAGCGGCTCCGGGGGGCAGTACTTC. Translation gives CASSGSGGQYF.

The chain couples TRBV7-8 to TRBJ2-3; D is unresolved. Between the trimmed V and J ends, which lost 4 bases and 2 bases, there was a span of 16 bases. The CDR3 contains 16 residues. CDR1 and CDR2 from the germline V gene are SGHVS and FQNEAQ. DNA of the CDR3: TGTGCCAGCAGCTCCCTCCTGGGCCAGAACACAGATACGCAGTATTTT. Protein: CASSSLLGQNTDTQYF. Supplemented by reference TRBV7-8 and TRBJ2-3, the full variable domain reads GAGVSQSPRYKVAKRGQDVALRCDPISGHVSLFWYQQALGQGPEFLTYFQNEAQLDKSGLPSDRFFAERPEGSVSTLKIQRTQQEDSAVYLCASSSLLGQNTDTQYFGPGTRLTVL.

CDR3 sequence reads: CASKLLNTEAFF. Written as DNA, the CDR3 is TGTGCCAGCAAGCTGCTGAACACTGAAGCTTTCTTT. The chain uses TRBV28 and TRBJ1-1, with D unresolved. CDR1 and CDR2 from the germline V gene are MDHEN and SYDVKM. V dropped 7 bases and J dropped 0 bases, with 6 bases sitting between them. The CDR3 totals 12 residues.

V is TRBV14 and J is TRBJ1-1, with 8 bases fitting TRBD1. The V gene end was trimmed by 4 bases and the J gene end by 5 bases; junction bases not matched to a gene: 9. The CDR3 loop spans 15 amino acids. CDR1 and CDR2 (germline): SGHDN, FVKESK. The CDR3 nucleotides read TGTGCCAGCAGCCCCTTCCAGGGGGCCAGGACTGAAGCTTTCTTT. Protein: CASSPFQGARTEAFF.

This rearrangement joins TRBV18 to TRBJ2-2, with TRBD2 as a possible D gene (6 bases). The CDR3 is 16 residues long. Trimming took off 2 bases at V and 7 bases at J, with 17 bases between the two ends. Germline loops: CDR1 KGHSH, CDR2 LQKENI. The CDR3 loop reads CASSPRRTQEGGELFF. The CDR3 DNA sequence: TGTGCCAGCTCACCAAGGAGAACACAGGAGGGCGGGGAGCTGTTTTTT.

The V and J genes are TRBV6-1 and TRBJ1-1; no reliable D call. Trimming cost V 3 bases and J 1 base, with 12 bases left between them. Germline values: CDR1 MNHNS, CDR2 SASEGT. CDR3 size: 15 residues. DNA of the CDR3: TGTGCCAGCAGTGACCTGGTGGGAGGGAACACTGAAGCTTTCTTT. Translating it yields CASSDLVGGNTEAFF.

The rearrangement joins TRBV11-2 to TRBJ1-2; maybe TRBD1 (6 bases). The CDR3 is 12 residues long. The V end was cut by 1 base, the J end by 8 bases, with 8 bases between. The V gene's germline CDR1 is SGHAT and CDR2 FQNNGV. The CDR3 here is CASSLVGGGYTF. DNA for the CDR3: TGTGCCAGCAGCTTAGTAGGGGGAGGCTACACCTTC.

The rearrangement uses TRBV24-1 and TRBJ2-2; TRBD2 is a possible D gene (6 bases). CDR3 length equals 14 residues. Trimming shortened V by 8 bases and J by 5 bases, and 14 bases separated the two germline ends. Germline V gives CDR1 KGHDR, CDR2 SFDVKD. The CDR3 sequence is CATTSGGETGELFF. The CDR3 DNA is TGTGCCACCACCTCCGGGGGTGAAACCGGGGAGCTGTTTTTT.

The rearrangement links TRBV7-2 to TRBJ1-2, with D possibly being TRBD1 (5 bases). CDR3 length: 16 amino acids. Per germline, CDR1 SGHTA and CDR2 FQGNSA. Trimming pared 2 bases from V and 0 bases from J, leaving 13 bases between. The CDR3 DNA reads TGTGCCAGCAGCTTACAAAAGGGGTTCCCTAACTATGGCTACACCTTC. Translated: CASSLQKGFPNYGYTF.

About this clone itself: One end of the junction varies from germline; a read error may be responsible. CDR3 region: CSVASEGQRHF. The CDR3 coding sequence is TGCAGCGTTGCGAGCGAGGGCCAGCGTCACTTC. The genes are TRBV29-1 and TRBJ1-2; D unclear. CDR3 size: 11 residues. Germline V gene data show CDR1 as SQVTM and CDR2 as ANQGSEA. The entire variable domain, with the rest obtained from reference TRBV29-1 and TRBJ1-2, is as follows: SAVISQKPSRDICQRGTSLTIQCQVDSQVTMMFWYRQQPGQSLTLIATANQGSEATYESGFVIDKFPISRPNLTFSTLTVSNMSPEDSSIYLCSVASEGQRHFGSGTRLTVV.

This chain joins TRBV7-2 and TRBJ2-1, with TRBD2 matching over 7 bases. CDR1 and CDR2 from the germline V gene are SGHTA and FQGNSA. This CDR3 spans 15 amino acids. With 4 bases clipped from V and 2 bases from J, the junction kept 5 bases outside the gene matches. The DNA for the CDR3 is TGTGCCAGCAGCTCATCAGCGGGGACCTACAATGAGCAGTTCTTC. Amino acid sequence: CASSSSAGTYNEQFF.

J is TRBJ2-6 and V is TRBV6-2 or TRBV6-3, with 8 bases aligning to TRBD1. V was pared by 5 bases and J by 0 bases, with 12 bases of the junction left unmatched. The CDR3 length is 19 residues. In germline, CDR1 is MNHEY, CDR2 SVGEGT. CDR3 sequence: CASSTTGTGAISGANVLTF. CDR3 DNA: TGTGCCAGCAGTACCACCGGGACAGGCGCTATCTCTGGGGCCAACGTCCTGACTTTC.

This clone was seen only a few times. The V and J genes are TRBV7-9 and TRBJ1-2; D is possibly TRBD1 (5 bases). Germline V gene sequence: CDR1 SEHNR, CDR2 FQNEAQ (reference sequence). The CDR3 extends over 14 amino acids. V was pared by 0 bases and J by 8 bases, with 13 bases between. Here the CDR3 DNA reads TGTGCCAGCAGCTTAGCCGTCGGGGGAGGCGGCTACACCTTC. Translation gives CASSLAVGGGGYTF.

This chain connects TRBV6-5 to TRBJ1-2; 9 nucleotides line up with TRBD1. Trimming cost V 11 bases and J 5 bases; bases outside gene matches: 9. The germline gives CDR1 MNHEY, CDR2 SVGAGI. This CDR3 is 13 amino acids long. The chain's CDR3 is CAGDQDRGYGYTF. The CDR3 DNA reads TGTGCCGGAGACCAGGACAGGGGATATGGCTACACCTTC.

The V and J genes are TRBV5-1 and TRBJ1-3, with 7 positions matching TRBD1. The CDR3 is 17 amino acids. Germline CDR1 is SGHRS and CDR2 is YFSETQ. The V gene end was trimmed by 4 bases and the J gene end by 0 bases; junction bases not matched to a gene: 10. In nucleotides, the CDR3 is TGCGCCAGCAGCGAACGACCGCGGGACAGCTCTGGAAACACCATATATTTT. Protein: CASSERPRDSSGNTIYF.

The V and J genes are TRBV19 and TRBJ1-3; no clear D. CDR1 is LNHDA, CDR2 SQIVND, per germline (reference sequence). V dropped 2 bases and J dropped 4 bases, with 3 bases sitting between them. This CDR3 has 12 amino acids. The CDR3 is CASSIPGNTIYF. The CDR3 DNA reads TGTGCCAGTAGTATACCAGGAAACACCATATATTTT.

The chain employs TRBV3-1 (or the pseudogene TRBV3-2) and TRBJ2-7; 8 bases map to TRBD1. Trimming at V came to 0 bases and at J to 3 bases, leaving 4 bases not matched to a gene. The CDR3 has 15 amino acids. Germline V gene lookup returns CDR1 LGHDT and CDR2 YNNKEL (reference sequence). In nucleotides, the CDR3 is TGTGCCAGCAGCCAAGAATCAGGACAGGGCTACGAGCAGTACTTC. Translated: CASSQESGQGYEQYF.